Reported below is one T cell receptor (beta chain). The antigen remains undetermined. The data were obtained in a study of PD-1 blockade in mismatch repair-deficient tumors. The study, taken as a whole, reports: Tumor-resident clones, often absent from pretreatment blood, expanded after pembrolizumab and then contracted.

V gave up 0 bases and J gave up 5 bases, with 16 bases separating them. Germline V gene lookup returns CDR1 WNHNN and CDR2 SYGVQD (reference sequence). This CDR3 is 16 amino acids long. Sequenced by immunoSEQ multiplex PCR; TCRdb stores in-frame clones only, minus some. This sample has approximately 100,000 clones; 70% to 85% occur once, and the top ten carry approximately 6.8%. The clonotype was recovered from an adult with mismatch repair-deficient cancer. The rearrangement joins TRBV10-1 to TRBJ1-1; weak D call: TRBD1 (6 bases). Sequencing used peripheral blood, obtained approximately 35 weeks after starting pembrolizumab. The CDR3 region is CASSESRAGEGTEAFF. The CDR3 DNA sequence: TGCGCCAGCAGTGAGTCGCGGGCAGGGGAAGGGACTGAAGCTTTCTTT.